Below, 22 T cell receptor beta chains from the same sample are listed, as sequenced in a study of regulatory T cells in long-lasting Graves disease. Regarding time point: newly diagnosed GD, antithyroid drugs for less than 3 months. From RNA extracted from PBMCs, the TCR library was made. Researchers made TCR beta libraries by using iRepertoire HTBI primers and running Arm-PCR on CDR3 regions. Via MiXCR, TCRdb re-called the multiplex PCR reads, giving one row per CDR3 protein. Here the sample spans about 300,000 distinct CDR3 sequences, approximately 20% being singletons. The material was peripheral blood mononuclear cells (PBMCs), obtained at new diagnosis, from a patient treated with antithyroid drugs. Receptor source: a female donor with Graves disease.

This clonotype appeared many times. This chain connects TRBV7-9 to TRBJ2-5; tentatively, D is TRBD2 (5 bases). V was trimmed by 1 base and J by 0 bases, leaving 12 bases between them. From germline, CDR1 is SEHNR and CDR2 FQNEAQ (reference sequence). The CDR3 has 16 amino acids. For the CDR3, the DNA is TGTGCCAGCAGCTTAGGAGGGTACGGGGACCAAGAGACCCAGTACTTC. This codes for CASSLGGYGDQETQYF.

This chain links TRBV13 with TRBJ2-1; no reliable D call. The ends were cut back, 4 bases at V and 9 bases at J, with 13 bases in the middle. Germline assignment: CDR1 PRHDT and CDR2 FYEKMQ (reference sequence). CDR3 length: 13 residues. CDR3 loop: CASSSTSWGEQFF. In DNA form, the CDR3 reads TGTGCCAGCAGCTCGACCTCCTGGGGTGAGCAGTTCTTC.

This clonotype came up many times. The chain employs TRBV20-1 and TRBJ2-5; tentatively, D is TRBD1 or TRBD2 (5 bases each). The V gene lost 6 bases and the J gene lost 3 bases, with 14 bases spanning the gap. The CDR3 extends over 13 amino acids. Germline-derived CDR1 and CDR2 are DFQATT and SNEGSKA (reference sequence). The CDR3 region has the DNA TGCAGTGCAGGCCGGGACCCCAAAGAGACCCAGTACTTC. Translated, it gives CSAGRDPKETQYF.

This clonotype was recorded at least ten times. This rearrangement joins TRBV18 to TRBJ2-1; D is possibly TRBD1 or TRBD2 (5 bases each). The V gene's germline CDR1 is KGHSH and CDR2 LQKENI. V was shortened by 3 bases and J by 5 bases, with 11 bases between the two germline ends. CDR3 length equals 14 residues. The CDR3 DNA follows: TGTGCCAGCTCACCCCGGGGCCGAAACAATGAGCAGTTCTTC. Amino acid sequence: CASSPRGRNNEQFF.

This clonotype was counted at least ten times. The chain links TRBV5-6 to TRBJ2-4; no reliable D call. V dropped 4 bases and J dropped 7 bases, with 15 bases sitting between them. This CDR3 has 14 residues. Germline V gene lookup returns CDR1 SGHDT and CDR2 YYEEEE. This chain's CDR3 is CASSDGPLANIQYF. Written as DNA, the CDR3 is TGTGCCAGCAGCGATGGCCCCCTGGCGAACATTCAGTACTTC.

This clonotype occurred a few times. The chain couples TRBV7-3 to TRBJ1-2; D ambiguous. The CDR3 sequence is 18 residues long. CDR1 is SGHTA and CDR2 is FQGTGA in the germline V gene. V was trimmed by 4 bases and J by 0 bases, leaving 21 bases between them. CDR3 sequence reads: CASSSASGVPRTNYGYTF. The CDR3 DNA reads as TGTGCCAGCAGCTCGGCTAGTGGTGTTCCCCGGACTAACTATGGCTACACCTTC.

The chain is built from TRBV7-6 and TRBJ2-5; 7 nucleotides agree with TRBD2. The CDR3 is made up of 14 amino acids. V lost 5 bases, J lost 7 bases, and 10 bases stayed unmatched. The germline CDR1 and CDR2 sequences are SGHVS and FNYEAQ. CDR3 bases: TGTGCCAGCAGCCCCGTGGGGGGGTCGGGGACCCAGTACTTC. Protein sequence: CASSPVGGSGTQYF.

This clonotype has more than one count but fewer than ten. This rearrangement joins TRBV14 to TRBJ2-7, with TRBD1 identical over 7 bases. The V and J ends lost 1 base and 6 bases, in that order; junction bases with no gene match: 6. The germline V gene has CDR1 SGHDN and CDR2 FVKESK. The CDR3 extends over 14 amino acids. CDR3 DNA sequence: TGTGCCAGCAGCCAAGTGCACAGGGGCCCCGAGCAGTACTTC. This codes for CASSQVHRGPEQYF.

In its sample, this clonotype was seen many times. The chain is built from TRBV12-3 or TRBV12-4 and TRBJ2-1; no reliable D call. This CDR3 has 10 amino acids. Deletions cut 3 bases from V and 10 bases from J, with 4 bases between. CDR3 protein: CASSFGEQFF. Here the CDR3 DNA reads TGTGCCAGCAGTTTCGGGGAGCAGTTCTTC.

The table lists this clonotype with many counts. This chain connects TRBV19 to TRBJ2-1; D remains ambiguous. V was clipped by 10 bases and J by 6 bases, with 13 bases between them. The germline CDR1 and CDR2 sequences are LNHDA and SQIVND (reference sequence). This CDR3 region has 12 residues. The CDR3 is CATSHRSNEQFF. The DNA of the CDR3 is TGTGCCACCTCACATAGATCCAATGAGCAGTTCTTC.

The sample holds many counts of this clonotype. The chain couples TRBV5-1 to TRBJ1-1; 9 bases fit TRBD1. Germline-derived CDR1 and CDR2 are SGHRS and YFSETQ. The CDR3 has 12 residues. Unmatched junction bases numbered 1, after V lost 4 bases and J lost 6 bases. This chain's CDR3 is CASSGDRAEAFF. The CDR3 nucleotides are TGCGCCAGCAGCGGGGACAGGGCTGAAGCTTTCTTT.

This clonotype has a count of ten or more. CDR3 bases: TGTGCCAGCTCACCCCGACCTCCCGGGGAGCTGTTTTTT. This gives the protein CASSPRPPGELFF. The chain employs TRBV18 and TRBJ2-2; D remains unclear. The V end was cut by 3 bases, the J end by 6 bases, with 8 bases between. Germline V CDR1 and CDR2: KGHSH, LQKENI. This CDR3 is 13 amino acids long.

The table lists this clonotype with many counts. The rearrangement joins TRBV6-1 to TRBJ1-6; the D is unclear. The CDR3 length is 15 residues. Germline V lookup: CDR1 MNHNS, CDR2 SASEGT. V lost 6 bases and J 7 bases, leaving 16 bases between the germline ends. CDR3 sequence reads: CASRETVTGNSPLHF. For the CDR3, the DNA is TGTGCCAGCAGGGAGACCGTCACCGGCAATTCACCCCTCCACTTT.

As to this clonotype: This could be a read error, since a much larger clone is one nucleotide away. V is TRBV5-6 and J is TRBJ2-7; 7 bases are shared with TRBD2. Unmatched junction bases numbered 11, after V lost 0 bases and J lost 5 bases. The CDR3 extends over 16 amino acids. CDR1 is SGHDT, CDR2 YYEEEE, per germline. The CDR3 DNA is TGTGCCAGCAGCTTGGTCAAGAGGCGGGAGACCCACGAGCAGTACTTC. Translation gives CASSLVKRRETHEQYF.

The table lists this clonotype with a few counts. The chain has TRBV5-1 and TRBJ2-3, with D hard to call. Germline assignment: CDR1 SGHRS and CDR2 YFSETQ. Trimming removed 2 bases from V and 5 bases from J, with 12 bases in between. This CDR3 region has 14 residues. The CDR3 sequence: CASSFLTPGDTQYF. CDR3 in DNA: TGCGCCAGCAGCTTTTTAACCCCAGGAGATACGCAGTATTTT.

This clonotype has just a few counts. The chain is built from TRBV18 and TRBJ2-7, with TRBD1 matching 8 bases. Per the germline V gene, CDR1 is KGHSH and CDR2 is LQKENI. The CDR3 totals 16 residues. V gave up 3 bases and J gave up 5 bases; unmatched junction bases: 12. In DNA, the CDR3 is TGTGCCAGCTCACCCAGGCAGGGGGCCAGACAACACGAGCAGTACTTC. It specifies CASSPRQGARQHEQYF.

In its sample, this clonotype was seen many times. The chain is built from TRBV28 and TRBJ1-5, with 7 bases lining up with TRBD1. The V and J ends lost 3 bases and 8 bases, in that order; junction bases with no gene match: 7. CDR1 is MDHEN and CDR2 is SYDVKM in the germline V gene. The CDR3 is 14 amino acids. CDR3 amino acids: CASSFPSTGKPQHF. DNA for the CDR3: TGTGCCAGCAGTTTCCCCTCGACAGGGAAGCCCCAGCATTTT. Full variable domain (outside the CDR3, taken from reference TRBV28 and TRBJ1-5): DVKVTQSSRYLVKRTGEKVFLECVQDMDHENMFWYRQDPGLGLRLIYFSYDVKMKEKGDIPEGYSVSREKKERFSLILESASTNQTSMYLCASSFPSTGKPQHFGDGTRLSIL.

Many counts were recorded for this clonotype. The rearrangement links TRBV12-3 or TRBV12-4 to TRBJ2-1, with D perhaps TRBD2 (6 bases). The length of the CDR3 is 12 residues. V shed 7 bases and J shed 4 bases, with 8 bases lying between them. The CDR3 loop reads CASTAGYNEQFF. CDR3 DNA sequence: TGTGCCAGCACGGCGGGATACAATGAGCAGTTCTTC.

This clonotype was seen at least ten times. The rearrangement joins TRBV29-1 to TRBJ2-3; D perhaps matches TRBD1 (6 bases). Germline CDR1 is SQVTM and CDR2 is ANQGSEA. The germline V and J ends were trimmed by 6 bases and 2 bases, with 9 bases remaining between them. The CDR3 is made up of 12 amino acids. The CDR3 reads CSVRTDTDTQYF. For the CDR3, the DNA is TGCAGCGTAAGGACAGACACAGATACGCAGTATTTT.

This clonotype was seen at least ten times. The chain uses TRBV3-1 and TRBJ2-5, with 7 positions matching TRBD2. The CDR3 is made up of 15 amino acids. The V gene end was trimmed by 3 bases and the J gene end by 5 bases; junction bases not matched to a gene: 9. Per germline, CDR1 LGHDT and CDR2 YNNKEL (reference sequence). For the CDR3, the DNA is TGTGCCAGCAGCCACGGCGGGAGCGCTCGGGAGACCCAGTACTTC. Translation: CASSHGGSARETQYF.

This clonotype was detected many times. This chain links TRBV27 with TRBJ1-1, with 7 bases aligning to TRBD1. The CDR3 totals 17 residues. Trimming at V came to 5 bases and at J to 7 bases, leaving 19 bases not matched to a gene. From germline, CDR1 is MNHEY and CDR2 SMNVEV (reference sequence). CDR3 sequence: CASSPARGVEMYGEAFF. As DNA, the CDR3 is TGTGCCAGCAGTCCAGCCAGGGGGGTAGAGATGTACGGTGAAGCTTTCTTT.

This clonotype was observed many times. The J gene is TRBJ2-2, the V gene TRBV24-1, with 11 bases matching TRBD1. Germline assignment: CDR1 KGHDR and CDR2 SFDVKD. Unmatched junction bases numbered 2, after V lost 2 bases and J lost 7 bases. The CDR3 covers 15 residues. DNA of the CDR3: TGTGCCACCAGTGATTGGGGGACAGGGGGCGGGGAGCTGTTTTTT. It yields the protein CATSDWGTGGGELFF.